A selection of T cell receptor beta chains follows, all from one sample in a study of T cells in tuberculosis. Clones were read by immunoSEQ multiplex PCR, and TCRdb kept only the in-frame ones, dropping some. This table holds about 58,000 clones, roughly 88% found once. The sample taken for sequencing was CD1b-GMM tetramer-negative cells sorted from PBMCs. These receptors came from an adult woman with latent tuberculosis. Each CDR3 is given with its conserved first and last residue. D genes are given only for firm matches. Part of the rows lack a size; the others show once, few, many or a class for expanded clones.

v_gene: TRBV7-2
j_gene: TRBJ1-3
d_gene: TRBD1
abundance: -
CDR3aa: CASSPRAGGFSGNTIYF
CDR3nt: TGTGCCAGCAGCCCTAGGGCAGGGGGATTCTCTGGAAACACCATATATTTT

v_gene: TRBV7-2
j_gene: TRBJ2-5
d_gene: TRBD2
abundance: -
CDR3aa: CASSLGLAGGKETQYF
CDR3nt: TGTGCCAGCAGCTTAGGACTAGCGGGGGGGAAGGAGACCCAGTACTTC

v_gene: TRBV5-4
j_gene: TRBJ2-3
d_gene: TRBD2
abundance: -
CDR3aa: CASSTPTSGHTDTQYF
CDR3nt: TGTGCCAGCAGCACGCCGACTAGCGGTCACACAGATACGCAGTATTTT

v_gene: TRBV10-3
j_gene: TRBJ2-1
d_gene: TRBD1
abundance: -
CDR3aa: CAISGDRGFGNEQFF
CDR3nt: TGTGCCATCAGTGGGGACAGGGGGTTTGGCAATGAGCAGTTCTTC

v_gene: TRBV7-2
j_gene: TRBJ2-7
d_gene: -
abundance: -
CDR3aa: CASSLVSTSGSHEQYF
CDR3nt: TGTGCCAGCAGCTTAGTCTCTACCAGCGGGTCCCACGAGCAGTACTTC

v_gene: TRBV7-9
j_gene: TRBJ2-4
d_gene: -
abundance: once
CDR3aa: CASSPTSTNIQYF
CDR3nt: TGTGCCAGCAGCCCCACTTCCACAAACATTCAGTACTTC

v_gene: TRBV27
j_gene: TRBJ1-4
d_gene: -
abundance: -
CDR3aa: CASSPRGGVQTFNEKLFF
CDR3nt: TGTGCCAGCAGTCCTAGGGGAGGTGTGCAGACCTTTAATGAAAAACTGTTTTTT

v_gene: TRBV7-2
j_gene: TRBJ1-6
d_gene: TRBD1
abundance: -
CDR3aa: CASSSTGSNSPLHF
CDR3nt: TGTGCCAGCAGCTCGACAGGGTCTAATTCACCCCTCCACTTT

v_gene: TRBV7-9
j_gene: TRBJ2-2
d_gene: TRBD1
abundance: -
CDR3aa: CASSLGDRAAGELFF
CDR3nt: TGTGCCAGCAGCTTAGGCGACAGGGCAGCCGGGGAGCTGTTTTTT

v_gene: TRBV6-4
j_gene: TRBJ2-1
d_gene: TRBD2
abundance: few
CDR3aa: CASSYQPSGGAHEQFF
CDR3nt: TGTGCCAGCAGTTACCAACCTAGCGGGGGGGCACATGAGCAGTTCTTC

v_gene: TRBV7-3
j_gene: TRBJ2-2
d_gene: TRBD2
abundance: -
CDR3aa: CASSLEVGVAGEVGELFF
CDR3nt: TGTGCCAGCAGCTTAGAGGTCGGGGTAGCGGGAGAGGTCGGGGAGCTGTTTTTT

v_gene: TRBV7-3
j_gene: TRBJ2-7
d_gene: TRBD2
abundance: -
CDR3aa: CASSPNGGGYYEQYF
CDR3nt: TGTGCCAGCAGCCCGAACGGCGGGGGGTACTACGAGCAGTACTTC

v_gene: TRBV7-2
j_gene: TRBJ2-7
d_gene: TRBD2
abundance: -
CDR3aa: CASRIGAGDLEQYF
CDR3nt: TGTGCCAGCAGGATAGGGGCGGGAGATCTCGAGCAGTACTTC

v_gene: TRBV7-9
j_gene: TRBJ2-4
d_gene: -
abundance: -
CDR3aa: CASSQSQGNKNIQYF
CDR3nt: TGTGCCAGCAGCCAAAGTCAGGGTAACAAAAACATTCAGTACTTC

v_gene: TRBV30
j_gene: TRBJ1-2
d_gene: TRBD1
abundance: -
CDR3aa: CAWRTGGNYGYTF
CDR3nt: TGTGCCTGGAGGACAGGGGGCAACTATGGCTACACCTTC

v_gene: TRBV10-3
j_gene: TRBJ1-5
d_gene: TRBD1
abundance: -
CDR3aa: CAISGTGQNQPQHF
CDR3nt: TGTGCCATCAGCGGGACAGGGCAGAATCAGCCCCAGCATTTT

v_gene: TRBV12-2
j_gene: TRBJ1-4
d_gene: -
abundance: -
CDR3aa: CASRLGWGSSTNEKLFF
CDR3nt: TGTGCAAGTCGCTTAGGCTGGGGCAGCTCAACTAATGAAAAACTGTTTTTT

v_gene: TRBV5-1
j_gene: TRBJ2-1
d_gene: TRBD2
abundance: -
CDR3aa: CASSGGPGLAGFNEQFF
CDR3nt: TGCGCCAGCAGCGGAGGACCCGGGCTAGCGGGGTTCAATGAGCAGTTCTTC

v_gene: TRBV7-2
j_gene: TRBJ2-2
d_gene: TRBD2
abundance: -
CDR3aa: CASSDPGLAGWELFF
CDR3nt: TGTGCCAGCAGCGACCCGGGACTAGCGGGCTGGGAGCTGTTTTTT

v_gene: TRBV19
j_gene: TRBJ2-5
d_gene: -
abundance: -
CDR3aa: CASSIGGSRETQYF
CDR3nt: TGTGCCAGTAGTATAGGAGGGTCGCGGGAGACCCAGTACTTC

v_gene: TRBV28
j_gene: TRBJ1-1
d_gene: -
abundance: -
CDR3aa: CASSLRPMRDTEAFF
CDR3nt: TGTGCCAGCAGTTTACGCCCCATGCGGGACACTGAAGCTTTCTTT

v_gene: TRBV4-3
j_gene: TRBJ1-1
d_gene: TRBD1
abundance: -
CDR3aa: CASSPSGGHYTEAFF
CDR3nt: TGCGCCAGCAGCCCCTCAGGGGGACATTACACTGAAGCTTTCTTT

v_gene: TRBV30
j_gene: TRBJ1-3
d_gene: -
abundance: -
CDR3aa: CAWSNSGGNTIYF
CDR3nt: TGTGCCTGGAGTAACTCGGGTGGAAACACCATATATTTT

v_gene: TRBV10-3
j_gene: TRBJ2-4
d_gene: TRBD2
abundance: -
CDR3aa: CAPTGGFIAKNIQYF
CDR3nt: TGTGCCCCCACGGGGGGGTTCATAGCCAAAAACATTCAGTACTTC

v_gene: TRBV30
j_gene: TRBJ1-2
d_gene: TRBD1
abundance: -
CDR3aa: CACQRTGIGNGYTF
CDR3nt: TGTGCCTGTCAAAGGACAGGGATCGGGAATGGCTACACCTTC

v_gene: TRBV6-8
j_gene: TRBJ1-1
d_gene: TRBD1
abundance: once
CDR3aa: CASSWAPGQGEVRGNMNTEAFF
CDR3nt: TGTGCCAGCAGTTGGGCTCCGGGACAGGGGGAAGTTCGAGGGAACATGAACACTGAAGCTTTCTTT

v_gene: TRBV19
j_gene: TRBJ2-1
d_gene: -
abundance: -
CDR3aa: CASRSGYNEQFF
CDR3nt: TGTGCCAGTCGGAGCGGGTACAATGAGCAGTTCTTC

v_gene: TRBV19
j_gene: TRBJ1-3
d_gene: TRBD1
abundance: -
CDR3aa: CASKNRGLYEDTIYF
CDR3nt: TGTGCCAGCAAGAACAGGGGGCTTTACGAGGACACCATATATTTT

v_gene: TRBV4-3
j_gene: TRBJ2-2
d_gene: TRBD1
abundance: -
CDR3aa: CASSQYQFRGTNTGELFF
CDR3nt: TGCGCCAGCAGCCAGTACCAATTCAGGGGGACGAACACCGGGGAGCTGTTTTTT

v_gene: TRBV7-2
j_gene: TRBJ2-3
d_gene: -
abundance: -
CDR3aa: CASSLVTGTDTQYF
CDR3nt: TGTGCCAGCAGCTTAGTGACTGGCACGGATACGCAGTATTTT

v_gene: TRBV9
j_gene: TRBJ2-1
d_gene: -
abundance: -
CDR3aa: CASSAKGGARNNEQFF
CDR3nt: TGTGCCAGCAGCGCTAAGGGGGGGGCGCGGAACAATGAGCAGTTCTTC

v_gene: TRBV7-9
j_gene: TRBJ2-6
d_gene: -
abundance: -
CDR3aa: CASSLRGSGANVLTF
CDR3nt: TGTGCCAGCAGCCTCAGGGGTTCTGGGGCCAACGTCCTGACTTTC

v_gene: TRBV7-2
j_gene: TRBJ1-2
d_gene: -
abundance: -
CDR3aa: CASSLLPGGYTF
CDR3nt: TGTGCCAGCAGCTTATTACCCGGTGGCTACACCTTC

v_gene: TRBV15
j_gene: TRBJ2-2
d_gene: TRBD2
abundance: once
CDR3aa: CATSPSGLNTGELFF
CDR3nt: TGTGCCACCAGCCCTAGCGGTCTGAACACCGGGGAGCTGTTTTTT

v_gene: TRBV9
j_gene: TRBJ2-7
d_gene: TRBD1
abundance: few
CDR3aa: CASSVWDSSYEQYF
CDR3nt: TGTGCCAGCAGCGTGTGGGACAGCTCCTACGAGCAGTACTTC

v_gene: TRBV18
j_gene: TRBJ1-1
d_gene: -
abundance: -
CDR3aa: CASSSTVNTEAFF
CDR3nt: TGTGCCAGCTCATCGACAGTGAACACTGAAGCTTTCTTT

v_gene: TRBV7-2
j_gene: TRBJ2-5
d_gene: TRBD2
abundance: -
CDR3aa: CASSPGLRETQYF
CDR3nt: TGTGCCAGCAGCCCGGGACTACGCGAGACCCAGTACTTC